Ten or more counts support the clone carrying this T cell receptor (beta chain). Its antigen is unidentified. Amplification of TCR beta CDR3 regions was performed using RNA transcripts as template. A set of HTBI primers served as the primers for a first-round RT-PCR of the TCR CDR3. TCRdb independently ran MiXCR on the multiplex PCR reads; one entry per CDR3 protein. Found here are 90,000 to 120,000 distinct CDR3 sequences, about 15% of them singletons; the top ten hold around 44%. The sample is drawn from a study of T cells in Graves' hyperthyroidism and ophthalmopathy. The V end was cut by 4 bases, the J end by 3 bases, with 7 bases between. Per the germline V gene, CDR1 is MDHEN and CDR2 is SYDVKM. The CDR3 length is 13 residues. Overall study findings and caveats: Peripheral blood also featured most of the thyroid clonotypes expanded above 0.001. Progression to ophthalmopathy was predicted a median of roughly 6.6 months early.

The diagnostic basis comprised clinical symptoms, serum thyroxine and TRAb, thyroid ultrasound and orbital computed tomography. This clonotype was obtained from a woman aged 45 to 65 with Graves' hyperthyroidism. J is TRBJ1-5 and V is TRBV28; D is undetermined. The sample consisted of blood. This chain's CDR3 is CASSSGDNQPQHF. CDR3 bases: TGTGCCAGCAGTTCAGGAGACAATCAGCCCCAGCATTTT. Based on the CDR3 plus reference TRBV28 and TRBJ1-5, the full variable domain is DVKVTQSSRYLVKRTGEKVFLECVQDMDHENMFWYRQDPGLGLRLIYFSYDVKMKEKGDIPEGYSVSREKKERFSLILESASTNQTSMYLCASSSGDNQPQHFGDGTRLSIL.